This TCR beta chain was identified during a study of glioma-infiltrating T cells. Comments on this clonotype: What it binds is not known.

Whole-study results and caveats: Shared blood CDR3 signature motifs marked patients with low tissue-blood divergence.

V was pared by 6 bases and J by 3 bases, with 8 bases of the junction left unmatched. The CDR3 extends over 14 amino acids. Germline assignment: CDR1 MNHNS and CDR2 SASEGT. TCR alpha and beta CDR3 regions were amplified from RNA using iRepertoire nested multiplex PCR. MiXCR, run by TCRdb on the multiplex PCR reads, gives a single entry per CDR3 protein. Of more than 300,000 distinct CDR3 sequences listed, roughly two fifths are singletons. The chain has TRBV6-1 and TRBJ2-7; 7 nucleotides line up with TRBD1. The sequenced sample consisted of glioma tissue, nonneoplastic brain tissue, or PBMCs (not recorded which). The TCR originated in a human donor with low-grade glioma or glioblastoma, undergoing nonglioma brain surgery, or in good health (not recorded which). The CDR3 protein is CASSLDRVSYEQYF. CDR3 in DNA: TGTGCCAGCAGCCTCGACAGGGTCAGCTACGAGCAGTACTTC.